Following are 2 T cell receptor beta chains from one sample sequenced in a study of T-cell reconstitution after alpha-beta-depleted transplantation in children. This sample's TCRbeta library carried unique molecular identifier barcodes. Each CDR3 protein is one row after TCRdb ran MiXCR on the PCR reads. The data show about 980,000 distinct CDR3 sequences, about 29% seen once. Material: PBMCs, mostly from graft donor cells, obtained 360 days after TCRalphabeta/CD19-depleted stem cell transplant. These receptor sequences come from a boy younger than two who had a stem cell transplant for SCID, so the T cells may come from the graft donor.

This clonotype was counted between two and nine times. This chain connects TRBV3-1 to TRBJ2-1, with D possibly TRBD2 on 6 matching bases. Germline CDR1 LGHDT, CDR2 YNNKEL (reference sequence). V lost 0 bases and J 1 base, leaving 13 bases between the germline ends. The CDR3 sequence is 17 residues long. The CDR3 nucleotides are TGTGCCAGCAGCCAAGATCTTGTGGCGGGGTCCTACAATGAGCAGTTCTTC. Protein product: CASSQDLVAGSYNEQFF.

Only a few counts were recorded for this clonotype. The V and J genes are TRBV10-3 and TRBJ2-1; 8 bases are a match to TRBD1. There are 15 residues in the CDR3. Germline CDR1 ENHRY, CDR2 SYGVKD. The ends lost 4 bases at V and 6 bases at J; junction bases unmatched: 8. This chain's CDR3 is CAISGAQGVVNEQFF. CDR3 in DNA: TGTGCCATCAGTGGGGCACAGGGGGTGGTCAATGAGCAGTTCTTC.